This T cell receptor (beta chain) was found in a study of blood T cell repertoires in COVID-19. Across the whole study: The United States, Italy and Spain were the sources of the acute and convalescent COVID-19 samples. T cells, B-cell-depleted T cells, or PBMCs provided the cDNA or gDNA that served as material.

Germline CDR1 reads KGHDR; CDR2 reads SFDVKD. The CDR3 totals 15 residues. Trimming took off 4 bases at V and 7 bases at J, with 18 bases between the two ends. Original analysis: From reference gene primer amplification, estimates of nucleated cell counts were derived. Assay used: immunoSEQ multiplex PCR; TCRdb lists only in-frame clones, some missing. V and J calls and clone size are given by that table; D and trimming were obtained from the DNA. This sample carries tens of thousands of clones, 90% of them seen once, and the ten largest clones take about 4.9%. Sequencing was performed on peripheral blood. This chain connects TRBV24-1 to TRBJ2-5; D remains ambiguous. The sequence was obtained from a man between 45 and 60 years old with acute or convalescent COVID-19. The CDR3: CATSDPKTPSGTQYF. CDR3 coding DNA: TGTGCCACCAGTGACCCGAAGACCCCCTCAGGGACCCAGTACTTC.